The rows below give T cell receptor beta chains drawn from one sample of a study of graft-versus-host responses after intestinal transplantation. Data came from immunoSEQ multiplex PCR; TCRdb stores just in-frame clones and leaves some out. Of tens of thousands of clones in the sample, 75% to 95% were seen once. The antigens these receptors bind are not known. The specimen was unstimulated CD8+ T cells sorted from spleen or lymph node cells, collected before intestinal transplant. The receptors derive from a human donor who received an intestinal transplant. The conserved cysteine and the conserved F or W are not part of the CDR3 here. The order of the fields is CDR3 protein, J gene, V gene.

CDR3aa: ASSQVGGPNNEQF
j_gene: TRBJ2-1
v_gene: TRBV4-3

CDR3aa: ASSPSIGGAETQY
j_gene: TRBJ2-5
v_gene: TRBV11-2

CDR3aa: ASSYSGLALDTQY
j_gene: TRBJ2-3
v_gene: TRBV6-5

CDR3aa: ATHREPYNEQF
j_gene: TRBJ2-1
v_gene: TRBV2

CDR3aa: ASSSLTEAF
j_gene: TRBJ1-1
v_gene: TRBV27

CDR3aa: ASSLVEGHLGKETQY
j_gene: TRBJ2-5
v_gene: TRBV7-2

CDR3aa: AWSVGTGGTYEQY
j_gene: TRBJ2-7
v_gene: TRBV30

CDR3aa: ASSSTGYGEQY
j_gene: TRBJ2-7
v_gene: TRBV5-6

CDR3aa: ASSFGLAGYEQY
j_gene: TRBJ2-7
v_gene: TRBV5-4

CDR3aa: ATSRGLAGDPRGELF
j_gene: TRBJ2-2
v_gene: TRBV15

CDR3aa: ASSVRGRIAGTGELF
j_gene: TRBJ2-2
v_gene: TRBV2

CDR3aa: AYHGGVSSYNEQF
j_gene: TRBJ2-1
v_gene: TRBV30

CDR3aa: ASSLVGLWDEQY
j_gene: TRBJ2-7
v_gene: TRBV2

CDR3aa: ASSPGTGTEQY
j_gene: TRBJ2-7
v_gene: TRBV27

CDR3aa: ASSVEGASGSSSYNEQF
j_gene: TRBJ2-1
v_gene: TRBV9

CDR3aa: ASGPAPGEAF
j_gene: TRBJ1-1
v_gene: TRBV12-5

CDR3aa: ASSLLSGEEAF
j_gene: TRBJ1-1
v_gene: TRBV7-9

CDR3aa: ASSLGGNTEAF
j_gene: TRBJ1-1
v_gene: TRBV27

CDR3aa: ASSGNSGRGLGYNEQF
j_gene: TRBJ2-1
v_gene: TRBV2

CDR3aa: ASSWVFVSTDPQETQY
j_gene: TRBJ2-5
v_gene: TRBV7-8

CDR3aa: ASSLGTGGVNTEAF
j_gene: TRBJ1-1
v_gene: TRBV7-8

CDR3aa: ASSLGRQGPNFEAF
j_gene: TRBJ1-1
v_gene: TRBV7-9

CDR3aa: ATTGTYLNYGYT
j_gene: TRBJ1-2
v_gene: TRBV19

CDR3aa: ASSPLGGYEQY
j_gene: TRBJ2-7
v_gene: TRBV4-1

CDR3aa: SVADRLPGEAF
j_gene: TRBJ1-1
v_gene: TRBV29-1

CDR3aa: ASREIGSHEQY
j_gene: TRBJ2-7
v_gene: TRBV6-1

CDR3aa: ASSSGQLYEQY
j_gene: TRBJ2-7
v_gene: TRBV5-6

CDR3aa: ASSLAGGTTDTQY
j_gene: TRBJ2-3
v_gene: TRBV7-9

CDR3aa: ASSPPDRGTDEQY
j_gene: TRBJ2-7
v_gene: TRBV9

CDR3aa: ASSSRIGGANYGYT
j_gene: TRBJ1-2
v_gene: TRBV27

CDR3aa: ASSIGLAVYNEQF
j_gene: TRBJ2-1
v_gene: TRBV21-1

CDR3aa: ASSFRTGFTDTQY
j_gene: TRBJ2-3
v_gene: TRBV7-8

CDR3aa: ASIQTRGQGVSGANVLT
j_gene: TRBJ2-6
v_gene: TRBV7-9

CDR3aa: ASSFSSGRAGTGELF
j_gene: TRBJ2-2
v_gene: TRBV5-6

CDR3aa: ASSRGGDYEQY
j_gene: TRBJ2-7
v_gene: TRBV7-9

CDR3aa: ASSFAPDRLIPEQY
j_gene: TRBJ2-7
v_gene: TRBV5-1

CDR3aa: ASSLGTIYPDTQY
j_gene: TRBJ2-3
v_gene: TRBV7-2

CDR3aa: ASSMTGDNEQY
j_gene: TRBJ2-7
v_gene: TRBV19

CDR3aa: ASSVPFPYNEQF
j_gene: TRBJ2-1
v_gene: TRBV6-1

CDR3aa: ASSDGRGNQPQH
j_gene: TRBJ1-5
v_gene: TRBV6-5

CDR3aa: ASSQDRLTEAF
j_gene: TRBJ1-1
v_gene: TRBV4-1

CDR3aa: ASSLTSGSYEQY
j_gene: TRBJ2-7
v_gene: TRBV5-4

CDR3aa: ASSAGQGATDTQY
j_gene: TRBJ2-3
v_gene: TRBV5-6

CDR3aa: ASRRGRNTEAF
j_gene: TRBJ1-1
v_gene: TRBV27

CDR3aa: ASSQEGGPTNEKLF
j_gene: TRBJ1-4
v_gene: TRBV4-3

CDR3aa: ASSLARLAGRRDTQY
j_gene: TRBJ2-3
v_gene: TRBV5-1

CDR3aa: ASSQPAGQGGNTQY
j_gene: TRBJ2-3
v_gene: TRBV14

CDR3aa: ASSLTGTGGEAF
j_gene: TRBJ1-1
v_gene: TRBV7-6

CDR3aa: ASSLGRAREQY
j_gene: TRBJ2-7
v_gene: TRBV27

CDR3aa: ASSRLQGEAF
j_gene: TRBJ1-1
v_gene: TRBV27

CDR3aa: ASSEGGYQGTGQPQH
j_gene: TRBJ1-5
v_gene: TRBV6-1